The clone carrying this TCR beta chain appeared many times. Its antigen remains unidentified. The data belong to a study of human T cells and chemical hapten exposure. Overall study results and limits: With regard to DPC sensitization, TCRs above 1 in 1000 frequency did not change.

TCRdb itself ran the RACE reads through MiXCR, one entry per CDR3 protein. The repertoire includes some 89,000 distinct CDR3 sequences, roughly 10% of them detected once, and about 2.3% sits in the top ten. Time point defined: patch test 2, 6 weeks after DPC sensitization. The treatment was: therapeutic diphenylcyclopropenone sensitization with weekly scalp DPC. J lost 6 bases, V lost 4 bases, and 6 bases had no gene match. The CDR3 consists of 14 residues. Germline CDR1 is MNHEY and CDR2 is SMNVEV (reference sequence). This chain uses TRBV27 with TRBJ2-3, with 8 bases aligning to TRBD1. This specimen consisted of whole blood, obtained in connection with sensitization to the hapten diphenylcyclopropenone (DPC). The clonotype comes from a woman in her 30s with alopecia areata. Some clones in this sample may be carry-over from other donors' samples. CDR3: CASSYGQGVDTQYF. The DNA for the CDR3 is TGTGCCAGCAGTTATGGACAGGGTGTGGATACGCAGTATTTT.